The clone carrying this T cell receptor beta chain was observed a handful of times. The data derive from a study of blood T cell repertoires in COVID-19. Trimming pared 4 bases from V and 3 bases from J, leaving 10 bases between. This CDR3 has 14 amino acids. Looked up from germline, CDR1 is SGHNT and CDR2 is YYREEE (reference sequence). Authors' processing steps: Using reference gene primer amplification, nucleated cell counts were estimated. Data came from immunoSEQ multiplex PCR; TCRdb stores just in-frame clones and leaves some out. The V and J calls and clone size come from that table; D and trimming were worked out from the DNA. The repertoire includes approximately 160,000 clones, about 88% of them detected once, and around 7.8% sits in the top ten.

The sequenced sample was PBMCs or T cells enriched from blood (not recorded which). The clonotype originates from a man between 45 and 60 years old who had recovered from COVID-19. This chain links TRBV5-4 with TRBJ1-4; the D is unclear. CDR3 sequence: CASSPYGPNEKLFF. The DNA of the CDR3 is TGTGCCAGCAGCCCATATGGGCCTAATGAAAAACTGTTTTTT.